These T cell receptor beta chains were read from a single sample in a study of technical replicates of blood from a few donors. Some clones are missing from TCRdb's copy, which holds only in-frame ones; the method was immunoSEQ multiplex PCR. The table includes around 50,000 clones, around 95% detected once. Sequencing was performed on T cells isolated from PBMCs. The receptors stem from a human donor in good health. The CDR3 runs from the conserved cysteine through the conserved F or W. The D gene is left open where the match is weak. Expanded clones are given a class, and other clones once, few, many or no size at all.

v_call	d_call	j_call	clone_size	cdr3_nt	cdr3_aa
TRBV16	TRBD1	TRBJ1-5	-	TGTGCCAGCAGCCAATCGGGCGGGACAGGAGGCGGCAATCAGCCCCAGCATTTT	CASSQSGGTGGGNQPQHF
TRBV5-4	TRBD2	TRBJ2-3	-	TGTGCCAGCAGCTTGGAAGGGGGACTAGCGGGAAGCACAGATACGCAGTATTTT	CASSLEGGLAGSTDTQYF
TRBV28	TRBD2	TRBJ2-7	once	TGTGCCAGCAGTCCCCACCCCGGGGGGGGGCGATACTCCTACGAGCAGTACTTC	CASSPHPGGGRYSYEQYF
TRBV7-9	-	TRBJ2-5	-	TGTGCCAGCAGCCCGGGGGACGGGGAGTACTTC	CASSPGDGEYF
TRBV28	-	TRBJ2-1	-	TGTGCCAGCAGTTTAACGAGTTACAATGAGCAGTTCTTC	CASSLTSYNEQFF
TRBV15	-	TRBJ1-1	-	TGTGCCACCAGCAGAGGGGGCCAGGAATTGAACACTGAAGCTTTCTTT	CATSRGGQELNTEAFF
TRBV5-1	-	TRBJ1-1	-	TGCGCCAGCAGCTTGGACAGAGAGAACACTGAAGCTTTCTTT	CASSLDRENTEAFF
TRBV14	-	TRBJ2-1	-	TGTGCCAGCAGCTCGGTTTTGGTGTCGGGCAATGAGCAGTTCTTC	CASSSVLVSGNEQFF
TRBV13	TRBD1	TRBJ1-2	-	TGTGCCAGCAGACATACTGACAGGGACAATGGCTACACCTTC	CASRHTDRDNGYTF
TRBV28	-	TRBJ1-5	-	TGTGCCAGCAGTTTGTGGGCAGGGGCCACCAATCAGCCCCAGCATTTT	CASSLWAGATNQPQHF
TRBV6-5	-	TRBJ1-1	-	TGTGCCAGCTGCGGACGGGGGAACACTGAAGCTTTCTTT	CASCGRGNTEAFF
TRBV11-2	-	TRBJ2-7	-	TGTGCCAGCAGCCTGGGAGTCCACGAGCAGTACTTC	CASSLGVHEQYF
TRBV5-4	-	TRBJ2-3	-	TGTGCCAGCCAGGAGGGCGGGACTAGCACAGATACGCAGTATTTT	CASQEGGTSTDTQYF
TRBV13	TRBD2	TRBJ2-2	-	TGTGCCAGCAGGTCAAGCGGGGGGGCCCCCGGGGAGCTGTTTTTT	CASRSSGGAPGELFF
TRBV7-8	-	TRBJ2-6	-	TGTGCCAGCACCTTGGCAGGCCTCTCTGGGGCCAACGTCCTGACTTTC	CASTLAGLSGANVLTF
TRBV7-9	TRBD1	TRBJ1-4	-	TGTGCCAGCAGCCGGACAGGGTCTAATGAAAAACTGTTTTTT	CASSRTGSNEKLFF
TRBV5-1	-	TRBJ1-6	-	TGCGCCAGCAGCCTAGGGGGGGGTAATTCACCCCTCCACTTT	CASSLGGGNSPLHF
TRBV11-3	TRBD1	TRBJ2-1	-	TGTGCCAGCAGCCCGGGACAGGCAGGTTACAATGAGCAGTTCTTC	CASSPGQAGYNEQFF
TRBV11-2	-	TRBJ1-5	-	TGTGCCAGCAGCAGAACAGGGTTAGGCAATCAGCCCCAGCATTTT	CASSRTGLGNQPQHF
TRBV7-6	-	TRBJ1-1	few	TGTGCCAGCAGCTACCAACACCGCACTGAAGCTTTCTTT	CASSYQHRTEAFF
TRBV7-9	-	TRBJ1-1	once	TGTGCCAGCAGCTTAGGGGGGGGGAGCACTGAAGCTTTCTTT	CASSLGGGSTEAFF
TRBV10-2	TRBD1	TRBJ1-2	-	TGCGCCAGCAGTACAGGGGGCGGCTATGGCTACACCTTC	CASSTGGGYGYTF
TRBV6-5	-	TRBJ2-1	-	TGTGCCAGCAATCGGGACAATGAGCAGTTCTTC	CASNRDNEQFF
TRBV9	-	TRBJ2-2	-	TGTGCCAGCAGCCTCGGGGCCGGGGAGCTGTTTTTT	CASSLGAGELFF
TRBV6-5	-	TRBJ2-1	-	TGTGCCAGCAGAAGGGGGTACAATGAGCAGTTCTTC	CASRRGYNEQFF
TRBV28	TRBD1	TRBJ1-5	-	TGTGCCAGCAGTCCCGGACAGGCTAGCAATCAGCCCCAGCATTTT	CASSPGQASNQPQHF
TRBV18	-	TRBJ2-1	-	TGTGCCAGCCAGATCAGCTCCTACAATGAGCAGTTCTTC	CASQISSYNEQFF
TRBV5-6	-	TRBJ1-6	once	TGTGCCAGCAGCTTGGTTGGGCACGATAATTCACCCCTCCACTTT	CASSLVGHDNSPLHF
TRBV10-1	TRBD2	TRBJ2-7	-	TGCGCCAGCAGTGATGTTGGAGGGCGCGGGGGCGAGCAGTACTTC	CASSDVGGRGGEQYF
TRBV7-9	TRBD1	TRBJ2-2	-	TGTGCCAGCAGCCCTAGACAGGGGGCAACTAAGTTGGAGCTGTTTTTT	CASSPRQGATKLELFF
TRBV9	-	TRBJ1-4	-	TGTGCCAGCAGTCTGGGCGGGGGATCGAATGAAAAACTGTTTTTT	CASSLGGGSNEKLFF
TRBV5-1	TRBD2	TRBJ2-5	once	TGCGCCAGCAGCCCCTCTGCGGGAGGGCAAGAGACCCAGTACTTC	CASSPSAGGQETQYF
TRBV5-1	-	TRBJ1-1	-	TGCGCCAGCAGCTTGACTTTCGGGTCGAACACTGAAGCTTTCTTT	CASSLTFGSNTEAFF
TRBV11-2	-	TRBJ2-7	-	TGTGCCAGCAGCAGCAGGGTTTCTCGGATTGACGAGCAGTACTTC	CASSSRVSRIDEQYF
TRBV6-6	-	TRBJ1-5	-	TGTGCCAGCAGTTACCGAGACATCAGCAATCAGCCCCAGCATTTT	CASSYRDISNQPQHF
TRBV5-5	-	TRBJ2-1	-	TGTGCCAGCAGCTTGGATCGCGTTTCCTCCTACAATGAGCAGTTCTTC	CASSLDRVSSYNEQFF
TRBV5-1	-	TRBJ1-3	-	TGCGCCAGCAGCCCGACCACAGGGTTACCTGGAAACACCATATATTTT	CASSPTTGLPGNTIYF
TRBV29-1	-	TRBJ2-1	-	TGCAGCGTTGGGGCCCGGGACTTCTCCAATGAGCAGTTCTTC	CSVGARDFSNEQFF
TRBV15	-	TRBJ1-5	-	TGTGCCACCAGCAGAGCCGGTAATAGCAATCAGCCCCAGCATTTT	CATSRAGNSNQPQHF
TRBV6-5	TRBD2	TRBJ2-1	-	TGTGCCAGCAGTACCATAGCGGGTGACAATGAGCAGTTCTTC	CASSTIAGDNEQFF
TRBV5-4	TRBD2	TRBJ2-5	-	TGTGCCAGCAGCCGTCTAGCGGGGTATAGACAAGAGACCCAGTACTTC	CASSRLAGYRQETQYF
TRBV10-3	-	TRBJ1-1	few	TGTGCCATCAGTGAGGACAGGTCAAACGAAGCTTTCTTT	CAISEDRSNEAFF
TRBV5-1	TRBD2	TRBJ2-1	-	TGCGCCAGCAGCTTGGGTGAGCGGGGGGGCTTAGAGCAGTTCTTC	CASSLGERGGLEQFF
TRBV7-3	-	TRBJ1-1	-	TGTGCCAGCAGCTTATCAGGGAACACTGAAGCTTTCTTT	CASSLSGNTEAFF
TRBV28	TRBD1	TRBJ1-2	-	TGTGCCAGCAGTTTAGTTCCCAGGGGGGACACCTTC	CASSLVPRGDTF
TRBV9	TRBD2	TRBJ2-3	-	TGTGCCAGCAGCGTAGGACGGACTAGCGGGGGAAGCACAGATACGCAGTATTTT	CASSVGRTSGGSTDTQYF
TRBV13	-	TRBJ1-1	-	TGTGCCAGCAGCACCCTCAGTTCTGAAGCTTTCTTT	CASSTLSSEAFF
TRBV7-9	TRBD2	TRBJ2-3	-	TGTGCCAGCAGCTTTTGGGCGGGGGGGGACACAGATACGCAGTATTTT	CASSFWAGGDTDTQYF
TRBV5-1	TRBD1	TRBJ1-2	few	TGCGCCAGCAGACCCAAACCGACAGGGAACTATGGCTACACCTTC	CASRPKPTGNYGYTF
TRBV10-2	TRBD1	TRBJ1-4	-	TGCGCCAGCAGTGAGCCCGGGACAGTGATTAATGAAAAACTGTTTTTT	CASSEPGTVINEKLFF
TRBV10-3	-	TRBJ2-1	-	TGTGCCATCAGTGACGCGACTCTCGAGCAGTTCTTC	CAISDATLEQFF
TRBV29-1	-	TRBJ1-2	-	TGCAGCGTCATCCGCGCGGGACCGCCCTATGGCTACACCTTC	CSVIRAGPPYGYTF
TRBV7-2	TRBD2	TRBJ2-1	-	TGTGCCAGCAGCTTAGTGCCAGCGGGAGTGATCGTCGAGCAGTTCTTC	CASSLVPAGVIVEQFF
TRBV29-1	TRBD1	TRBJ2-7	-	TGCAGCGTTGAATCGACAGGGTCCTACGAGCAGTACTTC	CSVESTGSYEQYF
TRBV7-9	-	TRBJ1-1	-	TGTGCCAGCAGCTCCCCAGTGGGCGACACTGAAGCTTTCTTT	CASSSPVGDTEAFF